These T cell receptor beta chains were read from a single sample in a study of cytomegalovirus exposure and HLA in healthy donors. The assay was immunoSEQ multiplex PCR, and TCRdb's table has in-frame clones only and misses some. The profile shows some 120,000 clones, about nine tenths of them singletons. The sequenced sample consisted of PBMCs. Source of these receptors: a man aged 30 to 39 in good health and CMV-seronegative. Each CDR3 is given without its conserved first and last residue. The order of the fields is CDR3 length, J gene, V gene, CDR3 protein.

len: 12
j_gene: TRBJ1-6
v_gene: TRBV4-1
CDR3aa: ASSDREDGSPLH

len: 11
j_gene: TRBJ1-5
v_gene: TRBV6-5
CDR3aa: ASSRTGNQPQH

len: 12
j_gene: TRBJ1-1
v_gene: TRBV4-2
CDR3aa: ASSQATGNTEAF

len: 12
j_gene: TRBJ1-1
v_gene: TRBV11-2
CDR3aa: ASSLAGQGVEAF

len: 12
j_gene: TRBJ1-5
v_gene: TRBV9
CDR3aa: ASSRTGADQPQH

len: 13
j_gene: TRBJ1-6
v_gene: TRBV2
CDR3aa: ASSATGGDNSPLH

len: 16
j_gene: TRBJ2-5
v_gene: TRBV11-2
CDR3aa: ASSLDRGRRNFGETQY

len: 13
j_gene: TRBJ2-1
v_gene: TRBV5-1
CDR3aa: ASSLGLARGDEQF

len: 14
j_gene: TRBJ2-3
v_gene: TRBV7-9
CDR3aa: ASSLSGALGTDTQY

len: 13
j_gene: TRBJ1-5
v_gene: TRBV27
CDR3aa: ASSFGTGGDQPQH

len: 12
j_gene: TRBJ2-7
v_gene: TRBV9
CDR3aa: ASSPNLSSYEQY

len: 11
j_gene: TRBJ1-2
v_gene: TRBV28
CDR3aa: ASSFRGTYGYT

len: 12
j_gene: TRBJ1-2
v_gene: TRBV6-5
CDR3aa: ASNQNGRDYGYT

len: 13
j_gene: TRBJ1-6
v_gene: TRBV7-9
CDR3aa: ASSPRTGLNSPLH

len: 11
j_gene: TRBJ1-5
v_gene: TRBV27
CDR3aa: ASRKDRGQPQH

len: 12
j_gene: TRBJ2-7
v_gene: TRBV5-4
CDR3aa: ASSLATGVGEQY

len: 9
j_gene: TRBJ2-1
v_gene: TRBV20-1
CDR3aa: SAKGQGKEF

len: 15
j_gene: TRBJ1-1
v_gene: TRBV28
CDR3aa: ASKRETGGGRNTEAF

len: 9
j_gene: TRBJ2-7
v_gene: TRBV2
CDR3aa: ASRGEREQY

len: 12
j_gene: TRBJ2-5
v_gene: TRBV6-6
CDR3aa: ASSQRGGQETQY

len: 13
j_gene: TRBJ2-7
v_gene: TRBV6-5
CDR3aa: ASSYSGTGSYEQY

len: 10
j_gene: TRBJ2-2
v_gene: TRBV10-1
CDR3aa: ASRPGAGELF

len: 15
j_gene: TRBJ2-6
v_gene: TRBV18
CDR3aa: ASSPNRGSSGANVLT

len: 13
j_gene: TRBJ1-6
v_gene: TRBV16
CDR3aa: ASSQAYSYNSPLH

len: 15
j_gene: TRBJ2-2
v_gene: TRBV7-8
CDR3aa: ASSPPLREASTGELF

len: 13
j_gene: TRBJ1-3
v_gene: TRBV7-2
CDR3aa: ASSFASQGGRTIY

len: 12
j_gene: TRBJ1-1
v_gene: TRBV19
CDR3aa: ATHQGAGNTEAF

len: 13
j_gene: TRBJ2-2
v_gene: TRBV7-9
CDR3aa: ASSLLARGTGELF

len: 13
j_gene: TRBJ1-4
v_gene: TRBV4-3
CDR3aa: ASSLGTGGNEKLF

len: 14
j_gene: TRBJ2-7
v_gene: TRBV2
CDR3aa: ASMVSGTGSVYEQY

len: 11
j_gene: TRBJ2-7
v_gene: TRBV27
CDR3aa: ASSMGGPREQY

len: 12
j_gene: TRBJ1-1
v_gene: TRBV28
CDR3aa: ASSKTTGTVEAF

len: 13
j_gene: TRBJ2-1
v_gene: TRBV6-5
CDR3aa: ASSYDRSVYNEQF

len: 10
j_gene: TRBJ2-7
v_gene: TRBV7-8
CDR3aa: ASFRLAHEQY

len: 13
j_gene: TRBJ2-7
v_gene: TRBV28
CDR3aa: ASNRPGVGSYEQY

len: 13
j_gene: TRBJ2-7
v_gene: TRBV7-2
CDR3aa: ASSLRGQSSYEQY

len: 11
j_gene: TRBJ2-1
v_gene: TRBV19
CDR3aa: ASTPGLPNEQF

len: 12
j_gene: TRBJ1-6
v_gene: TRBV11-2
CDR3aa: ASSLNRGVSPLH

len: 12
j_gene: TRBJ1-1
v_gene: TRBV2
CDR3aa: ASSFTPGETEAF

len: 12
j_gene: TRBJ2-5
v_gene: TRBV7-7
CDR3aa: ASSYSGGEETQY

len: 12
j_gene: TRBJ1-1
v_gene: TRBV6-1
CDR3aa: ASETGTLNTEAF

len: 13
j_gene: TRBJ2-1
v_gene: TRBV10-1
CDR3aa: ASSVTAGSYNEQF

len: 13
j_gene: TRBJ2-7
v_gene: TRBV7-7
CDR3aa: ASSLGRGATYEQY

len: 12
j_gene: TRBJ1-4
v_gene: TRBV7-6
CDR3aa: ASSSKPTNEKLF

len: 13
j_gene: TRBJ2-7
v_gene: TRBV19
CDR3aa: ASSMEGTVSYEQY